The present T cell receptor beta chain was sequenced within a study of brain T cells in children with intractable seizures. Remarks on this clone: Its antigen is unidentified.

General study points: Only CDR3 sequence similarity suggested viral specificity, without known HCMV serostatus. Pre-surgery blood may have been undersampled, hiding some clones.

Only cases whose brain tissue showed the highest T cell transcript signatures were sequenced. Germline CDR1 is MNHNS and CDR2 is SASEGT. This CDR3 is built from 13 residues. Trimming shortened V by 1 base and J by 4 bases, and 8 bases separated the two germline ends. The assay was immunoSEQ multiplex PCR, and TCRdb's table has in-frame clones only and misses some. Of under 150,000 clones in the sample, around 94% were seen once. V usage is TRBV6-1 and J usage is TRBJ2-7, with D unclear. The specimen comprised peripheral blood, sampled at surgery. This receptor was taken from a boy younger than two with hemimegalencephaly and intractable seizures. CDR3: CASSEGPRYEQYF. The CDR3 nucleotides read TGTGCCAGCAGTGAAGGACCCAGGTACGAGCAGTACTTC.